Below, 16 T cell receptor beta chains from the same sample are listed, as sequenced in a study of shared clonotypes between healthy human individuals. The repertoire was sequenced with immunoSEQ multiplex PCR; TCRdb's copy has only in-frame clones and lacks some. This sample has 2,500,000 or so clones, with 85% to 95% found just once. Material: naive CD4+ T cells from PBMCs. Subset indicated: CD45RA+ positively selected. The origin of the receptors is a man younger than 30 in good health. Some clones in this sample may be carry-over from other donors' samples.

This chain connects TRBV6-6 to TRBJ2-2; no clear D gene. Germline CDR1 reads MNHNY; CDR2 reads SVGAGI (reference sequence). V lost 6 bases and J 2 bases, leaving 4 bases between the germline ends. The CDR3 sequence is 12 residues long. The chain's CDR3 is CASRSNTGELFF. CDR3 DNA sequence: TGTGCCAGCAGATCCAACACCGGGGAGCTGTTTTTT.

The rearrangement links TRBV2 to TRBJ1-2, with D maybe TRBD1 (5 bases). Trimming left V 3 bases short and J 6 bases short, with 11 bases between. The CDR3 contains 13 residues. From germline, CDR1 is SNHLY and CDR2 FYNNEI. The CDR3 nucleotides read TGTGCCAGCAGTGACCCAGGGCTGGATGGCTACACCTTC. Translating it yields CASSDPGLDGYTF.

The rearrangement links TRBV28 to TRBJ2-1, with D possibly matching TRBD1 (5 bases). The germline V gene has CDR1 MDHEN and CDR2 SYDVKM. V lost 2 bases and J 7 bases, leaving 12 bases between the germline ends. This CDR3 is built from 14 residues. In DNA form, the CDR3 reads TGTGCCAGCAGTTTAGGGCTTAGGGGAAATGAGCAGTTCTTC. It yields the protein CASSLGLRGNEQFF.

The CDR3 protein is CASSRDRPELNNEQFF. The CDR3 bases are TGTGCCAGCAGCCGCGACCGGCCCGAGCTGAACAATGAGCAGTTCTTC. This chain joins TRBV2 and TRBJ2-1; no reliable D call. Germline-derived CDR1 and CDR2 are SNHLY and FYNNEI. This CDR3 region has 16 residues. V was cut by 6 bases and J by 5 bases, with 20 bases left in between.

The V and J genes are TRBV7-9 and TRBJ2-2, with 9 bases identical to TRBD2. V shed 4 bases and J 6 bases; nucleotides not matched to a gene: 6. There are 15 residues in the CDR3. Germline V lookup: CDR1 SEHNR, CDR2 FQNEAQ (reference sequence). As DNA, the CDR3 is TGTGCCAGCAGCTCCCGGACTAGCGTCCCCGGGGAGCTGTTTTTT. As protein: CASSSRTSVPGELFF.

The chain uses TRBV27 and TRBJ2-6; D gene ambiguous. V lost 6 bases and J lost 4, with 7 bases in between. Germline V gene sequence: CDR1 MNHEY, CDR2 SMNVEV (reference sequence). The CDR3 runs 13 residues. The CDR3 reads CASRIGGANVLTF. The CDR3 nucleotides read TGTGCCAGCAGGATTGGAGGGGCCAACGTCCTGACTTTC.

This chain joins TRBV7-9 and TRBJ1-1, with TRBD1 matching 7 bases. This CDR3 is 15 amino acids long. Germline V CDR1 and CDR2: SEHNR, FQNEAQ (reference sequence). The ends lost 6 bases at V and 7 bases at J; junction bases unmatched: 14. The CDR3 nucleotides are TGTGCCAGCAGATATTATACAGGGGAAAGGGATGAAGCTTTCTTT. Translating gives CASRYYTGERDEAFF.

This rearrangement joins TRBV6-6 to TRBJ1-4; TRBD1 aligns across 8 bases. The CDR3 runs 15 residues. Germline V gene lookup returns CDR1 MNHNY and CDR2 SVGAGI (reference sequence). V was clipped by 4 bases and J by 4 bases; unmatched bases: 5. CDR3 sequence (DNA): TGTGCCAGCAGTTTGCCCGACAGGGGTAATGAAAAACTGTTTTTT. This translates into CASSLPDRGNEKLFF.

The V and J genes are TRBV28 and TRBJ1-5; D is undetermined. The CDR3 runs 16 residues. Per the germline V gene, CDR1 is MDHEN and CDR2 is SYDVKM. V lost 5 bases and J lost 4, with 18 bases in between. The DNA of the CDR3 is TGTGCCAGCAGTCCATCCCTTTTGGGAGCAAATCAGCCCCAGCATTTT. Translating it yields CASSPSLLGANQPQHF.

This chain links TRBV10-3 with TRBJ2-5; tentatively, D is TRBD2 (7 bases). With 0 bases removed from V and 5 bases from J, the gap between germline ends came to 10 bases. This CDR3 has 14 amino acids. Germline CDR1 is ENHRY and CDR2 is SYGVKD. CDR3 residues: CAISESGGLETQYF. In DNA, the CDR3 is TGTGCCATCAGTGAGTCGGGGGGGCTGGAGACCCAGTACTTC.

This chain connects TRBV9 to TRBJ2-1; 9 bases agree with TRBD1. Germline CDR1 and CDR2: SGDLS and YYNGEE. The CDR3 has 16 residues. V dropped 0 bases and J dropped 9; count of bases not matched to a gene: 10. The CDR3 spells CASSVAGGQGWGEQFF. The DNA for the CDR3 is TGTGCCAGCAGCGTAGCAGGGGGACAGGGCTGGGGTGAGCAGTTCTTC.

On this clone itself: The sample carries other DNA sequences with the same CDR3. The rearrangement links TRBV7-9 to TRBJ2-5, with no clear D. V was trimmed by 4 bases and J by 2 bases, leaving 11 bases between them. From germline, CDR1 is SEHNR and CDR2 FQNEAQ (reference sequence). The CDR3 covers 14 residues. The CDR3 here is CASSYRQPQETQYF. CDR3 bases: TGTGCCAGCAGCTATCGACAACCACAAGAGACCCAGTACTTC.

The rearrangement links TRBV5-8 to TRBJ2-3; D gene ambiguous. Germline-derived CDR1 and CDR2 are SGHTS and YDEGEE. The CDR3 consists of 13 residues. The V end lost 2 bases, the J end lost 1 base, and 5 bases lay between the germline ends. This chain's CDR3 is CASSFGGTDTQYF. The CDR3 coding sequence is TGTGCCAGCAGCTTTGGGGGCACAGATACGCAGTATTTT.

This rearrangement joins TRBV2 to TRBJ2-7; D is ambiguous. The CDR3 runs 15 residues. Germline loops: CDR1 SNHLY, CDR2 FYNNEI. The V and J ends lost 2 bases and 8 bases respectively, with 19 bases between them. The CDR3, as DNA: TGTGCCAGCAGTGAACAACCCCCGGGCCGAGAAAAGCAGTACTTC. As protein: CASSEQPPGREKQYF.

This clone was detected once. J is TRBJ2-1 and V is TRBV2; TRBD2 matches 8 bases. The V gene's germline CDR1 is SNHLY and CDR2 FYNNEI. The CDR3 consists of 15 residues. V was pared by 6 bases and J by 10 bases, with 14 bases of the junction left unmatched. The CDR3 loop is CASRFTGGPIKEQFF. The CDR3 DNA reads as TGTGCCAGCAGATTCACGGGAGGGCCTATCAAAGAGCAGTTCTTC.

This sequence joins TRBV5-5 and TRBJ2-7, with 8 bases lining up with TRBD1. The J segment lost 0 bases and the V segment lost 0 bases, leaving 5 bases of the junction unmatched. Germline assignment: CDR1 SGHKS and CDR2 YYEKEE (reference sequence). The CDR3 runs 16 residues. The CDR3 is CASSLAGQGHSYEQYF. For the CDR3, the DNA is TGTGCCAGCAGCTTGGCAGGACAGGGTCACTCCTACGAGCAGTACTTC.